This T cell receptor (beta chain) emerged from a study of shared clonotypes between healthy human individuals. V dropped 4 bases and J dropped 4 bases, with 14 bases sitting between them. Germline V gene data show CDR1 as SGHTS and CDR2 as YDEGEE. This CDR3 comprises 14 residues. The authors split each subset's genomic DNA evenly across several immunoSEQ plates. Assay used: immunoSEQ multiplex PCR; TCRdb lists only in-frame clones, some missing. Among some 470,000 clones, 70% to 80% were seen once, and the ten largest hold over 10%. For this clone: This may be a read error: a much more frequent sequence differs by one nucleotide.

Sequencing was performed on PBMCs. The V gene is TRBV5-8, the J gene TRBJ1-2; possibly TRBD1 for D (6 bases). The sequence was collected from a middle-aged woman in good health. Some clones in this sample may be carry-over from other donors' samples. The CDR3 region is CASSQDRTAYGYTF. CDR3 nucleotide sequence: TGTGCCAGCAGCCAAGATAGGACAGCCTATGGCTACACCTTC.